A selection of T cell receptor beta chains follows, all from one sample in a study of blood T cell repertoires in COVID-19. Assay used: immunoSEQ multiplex PCR; TCRdb lists only in-frame clones, some missing. The table lists 50,000 to 60,000 clones, approximately 91% of them singletons. The material sequenced was peripheral blood. These receptors all come from a man aged 55-75 years with active COVID-19. Both conserved end residues are part of each CDR3. The D gene is left open where the match is weak. Only some rows state a clone size, as once, few, many or a class for expanded clones.

j_gene: TRBJ2-7; d_gene: TRBD1; v_gene: TRBV5-1; abundance: once; CDR3aa: CASSWGTGGPYEQYF; CDR3nt: TGCGCCAGCAGCTGGGGGACAGGGGGACCCTACGAGCAGTACTTC
j_gene: TRBJ2-1; d_gene: TRBD2; v_gene: TRBV11-3; abundance: NA; CDR3aa: CASSLGGPLRDYTNEQFF; CDR3nt: TGTGCCAGCAGCTTAGGGGGACCGCTCCGGGACTATACAAATGAGCAGTTCTTC
j_gene: TRBJ1-5; d_gene: TRBD1; v_gene: TRBV6-5; abundance: NA; CDR3aa: CASSGQAGNQPQHF; CDR3nt: TGTGCCAGCAGCGGACAGGCAGGGAATCAGCCCCAGCATTTT
j_gene: TRBJ1-1; d_gene: TRBD1; v_gene: TRBV4-1; abundance: NA; CDR3aa: CASSLGGQGARTEAFF; CDR3nt: TGCGCCAGCAGCCTGGGGGGACAGGGGGCTCGGACTGAAGCTTTCTTT
j_gene: TRBJ2-1; d_gene: NA; v_gene: TRBV6-4; abundance: NA; CDR3aa: CASSDSRTGSYNEQFF; CDR3nt: TGTGCCAGCAGTGACTCGAGGACTGGTTCCTACAATGAGCAGTTCTTC
j_gene: TRBJ2-1; d_gene: TRBD1; v_gene: TRBV11-2; abundance: NA; CDR3aa: CASSLAYRGRNNEQFF; CDR3nt: TGTGCCAGCAGCTTAGCCTACAGGGGGAGGAACAATGAGCAGTTCTTC
j_gene: TRBJ2-5; d_gene: TRBD1; v_gene: TRBV11-2; abundance: NA; CDR3aa: CASSRQGAQETQYF; CDR3nt: TGTGCCAGCAGCCGACAGGGGGCCCAAGAGACCCAGTACTTC
j_gene: TRBJ1-4; d_gene: TRBD1; v_gene: TRBV6-6; abundance: NA; CDR3aa: CASSPNRGRAGNEKLFF; CDR3nt: TGTGCCAGCAGTCCCAACAGGGGGCGCGCGGGAAATGAAAAACTGTTTTTT
j_gene: TRBJ2-5; d_gene: NA; v_gene: TRBV3-1/TRBV3-2; abundance: NA; CDR3aa: CASSQWLETQYF; CDR3nt: TGTGCCAGCAGCCAATGGCTAGAGACCCAGTACTTC
j_gene: TRBJ2-2; d_gene: TRBD2; v_gene: TRBV11-2; abundance: NA; CDR3aa: CASSLRWGRAGTGELFF; CDR3nt: TGTGCCAGCAGCTTACGCTGGGGGAGGGCGGGCACCGGGGAGCTGTTTTTT
j_gene: TRBJ2-3; d_gene: NA; v_gene: TRBV5-1; abundance: once; CDR3aa: CASSLATTMTDTQYF; CDR3nt: TGCGCCAGCAGCTTGGCGACTACAATGACAGATACGCAGTATTTT
j_gene: TRBJ2-3; d_gene: TRBD2; v_gene: TRBV5-1; abundance: NA; CDR3aa: CASSLILAGTSTDTQYF; CDR3nt: TGCGCCAGCAGCTTGATCCTAGCGGGGACTAGCACAGATACGCAGTATTTT
j_gene: TRBJ2-1; d_gene: NA; v_gene: TRBV7-7; abundance: NA; CDR3aa: CASSLRTGPYNEQFF; CDR3nt: TGTGCTAGCAGCTTACGAACAGGACCCTACAATGAGCAGTTCTTC
j_gene: TRBJ2-7; d_gene: TRBD2; v_gene: TRBV5-1; abundance: NA; CDR3aa: CASSSGTSNSYEQYF; CDR3nt: TGCGCCAGCAGCTCCGGGACTAGCAACTCCTACGAGCAGTACTTC
j_gene: TRBJ2-6; d_gene: NA; v_gene: TRBV7-9; abundance: NA; CDR3aa: CASSLWALSGANVLTF; CDR3nt: TGTGCCAGCAGCTTATGGGCCTTATCTGGGGCCAACGTCCTGACTTTC
j_gene: TRBJ2-7; d_gene: TRBD1; v_gene: TRBV30; abundance: NA; CDR3aa: CAWSTGTAYEQYF; CDR3nt: TGTGCCTGGAGTACGGGGACAGCCTACGAGCAGTACTTC
j_gene: TRBJ1-1; d_gene: NA; v_gene: TRBV10-3; abundance: NA; CDR3aa: CASARQGSWSTEAFF; CDR3nt: TGTGCCTCGGCCCGGCAGGGAAGCTGGAGCACTGAAGCTTTCTTT
j_gene: TRBJ2-7; d_gene: NA; v_gene: TRBV4-1; abundance: few; CDR3aa: CASSQAGTPDFAAYEQYF; CDR3nt: TGCGCCAGCAGCCAAGCCGGGACTCCTGACTTCGCCGCCTACGAGCAGTACTTC
j_gene: TRBJ1-5; d_gene: TRBD1; v_gene: TRBV30; abundance: NA; CDR3aa: CAWSQGARNQPQHF; CDR3nt: TGTGCCTGGAGTCAGGGGGCACGCAATCAGCCCCAGCATTTT
j_gene: TRBJ2-1; d_gene: TRBD2; v_gene: TRBV18; abundance: NA; CDR3aa: CASSPGTREFNEQFF; CDR3nt: TGTGCCAGCTCCCCCGGGACTAGAGAGTTTAATGAGCAGTTCTTC
j_gene: TRBJ2-5; d_gene: NA; v_gene: TRBV7-8; abundance: NA; CDR3aa: CASSLETDRAEETQYF; CDR3nt: TGTGCCAGCAGCTTAGAAACTGACAGAGCTGAAGAGACCCAGTACTTC
j_gene: TRBJ2-2; d_gene: TRBD1; v_gene: TRBV7-9; abundance: once; CDR3aa: CASSFSGTVLGGELFF; CDR3nt: TGTGCCAGCAGCTTTTCCGGGACAGTCCTTGGCGGGGAGCTGTTTTTT
j_gene: TRBJ2-2; d_gene: NA; v_gene: TRBV27; abundance: NA; CDR3aa: CASSLWGQGRNTGELFF; CDR3nt: TGTGCCAGCAGTTTATGGGGGCAGGGACGGAACACCGGGGAGCTGTTTTTT
j_gene: TRBJ1-6; d_gene: NA; v_gene: TRBV12-3/TRBV12-4; abundance: NA; CDR3aa: CASSLEGRSPLHF; CDR3nt: TGTGCCAGCAGTTTGGAGGGTAGGTCACCCCTCCACTTT